These T cell receptor beta chains were read from a single sample in a study of blood T cell repertoires in COVID-19. The table came from immunoSEQ multiplex PCR; TCRdb's copy has only in-frame clones and leaves some out. The sample lists approximately 250,000 clones, about four fifths occurring once. Sequencing was carried out using peripheral blood. The origin of the receptors is a middle-aged man with acute or convalescent COVID-19. CDR3s include the opening cysteine and the closing phenylalanine or tryptophan. Fields, in order: D gene, clone size, CDR3 length, V gene, J gene, CDR3 DNA, CDR3 protein. A D gene is named only where the DNA matches it firmly. Size is stated for part of the rows, as once, few or many counts, or as a class when the clone is expanded.

NA	once	12	TRBV7-8	TRBJ1-1	TGTGCCAGCAGCTTCGGGTGGACTGAAGCTTTCTTT	CASSFGWTEAFF
TRBD1	once	13	TRBV11-3	TRBJ2-3	TGTGCCAGCAGCGGGACAGGCACAGATACGCAGTATTTT	CASSGTGTDTQYF
NA	NA	13	TRBV29-1	TRBJ1-1	TGCAGCGTTGAATCCACGGGGAACACTGAAGCTTTCTTT	CSVESTGNTEAFF
NA	NA	15	TRBV27	TRBJ2-7	TGTGCCAGCAGTTTGGGGCCGGACAGACCGTACGAGCAGTACTTC	CASSLGPDRPYEQYF
NA	NA	14	TRBV29-1	TRBJ1-1	TGCAGCGTTGGGCCGGACACTATGAACACTGAAGCTTTCTTT	CSVGPDTMNTEAFF
TRBD1	NA	11	TRBV5-4	TRBJ1-2	TGTGCCAGCAGCTCGGAGGGACAGGCCCTCTTC	CASSSEGQALF
TRBD2	NA	15	TRBV7-9	TRBJ2-1	TGTGCCAGCAGCCCGGGCACTAGCGCGTACAATGAGCAGTTCTTC	CASSPGTSAYNEQFF
NA	NA	16	TRBV7-8	TRBJ2-7	TGTGCCAGCAGCTTAACGAGCGGAGGGAGCTCCTACGAGCAGTACTTC	CASSLTSGGSSYEQYF
NA	NA	15	TRBV7-6	TRBJ2-7	TGTGCCAGCAGCTTAGAAGCAGGACTCGCCTACGAGCAGTACTTC	CASSLEAGLAYEQYF
TRBD1	NA	15	TRBV6-1	TRBJ1-2	TGTGCCAGCAGTGAACGGGACAGTCCTCGCTATGGCTACACCTTC	CASSERDSPRYGYTF
NA	NA	17	TRBV4-2	TRBJ2-2	TGTGCCAGCAGCCCCCATACAGGGATTCCGAACACCGGGGAGCTGTTTTTT	CASSPHTGIPNTGELFF
TRBD2	NA	13	TRBV30	TRBJ2-3	TGTGCCTGGACGGGGGGTTCGGCAGATACGCAGTATTTT	CAWTGGSADTQYF
TRBD2	NA	13	TRBV19	TRBJ2-1	TGTGCCTCCGAGCGGGGGCCCTACAATGAGCAGTTCTTC	CASERGPYNEQFF
NA	NA	13	TRBV5-1	TRBJ1-1	TGCGCCAGCAGCTGGGCCATGAACACTGAAGCTTTCTTT	CASSWAMNTEAFF
NA	NA	13	TRBV3-1/TRBV3-2	TRBJ2-2	TGTGCCAGCAGCCAGGTAAAGAGTGGGGAGCTGTTTTTT	CASSQVKSGELFF
NA	NA	13	TRBV27	TRBJ1-1	TGTGCCAGCAGTCTACAGGGAAGCACTGAAGCTTTCTTT	CASSLQGSTEAFF
TRBD2	once	18	TRBV7-9	TRBJ2-1	TGTGCCAGCAGCACCAGGTCGTATAGCGGGGGTATACAGGGTGAGCAGTTCTTC	CASSTRSYSGGIQGEQFF
NA	NA	13	TRBV6-5	TRBJ1-1	TGTGCCAGCAGTACAAACGGACCGGGGATAGCTTTCTTT	CASSTNGPGIAFF
TRBD1	NA	14	TRBV3-1/TRBV3-2	TRBJ1-1	TGTGCCAGCAGCCACGGGACAGGGAACACTGAAGCTTTCTTT	CASSHGTGNTEAFF
TRBD1	NA	15	TRBV12-5	TRBJ2-7	TGTGCTAGTGGTTTGGTCCCCCCGGGACAGGGGGCCACGAACTTC	CASGLVPPGQGATNF
TRBD1	NA	16	TRBV4-1	TRBJ1-2	TGCGCCAGCAGCCAAGAAGGAGTCACAGGGGCCTTTGGCTACACCTTC	CASSQEGVTGAFGYTF
NA	NA	16	TRBV7-8	TRBJ1-5	TGTGCCAGCAGCTTAGCCGGTACAGGGAGGGGTCAGCCCCAGCATTTT	CASSLAGTGRGQPQHF
TRBD1	NA	14	TRBV4-1	TRBJ1-4	TGCGCCAGCAGCCAACAGGGACAGAATGAAAAACTGTTTTTT	CASSQQGQNEKLFF
TRBD1	NA	15	TRBV7-9	TRBJ2-7	TGTGCCAGCAGCCTAGGGACAGGTCTTTCCTACGAGCAGTACTTC	CASSLGTGLSYEQYF
NA	once	16	TRBV5-1	TRBJ2-7	TGCGCCAGCAGCCGAAAAGGGGAAGTAAGCTCCTACGAGCAGTACTTC	CASSRKGEVSSYEQYF